Shown below are 26 T cell receptor beta chains from a single sample sequenced in a study of OX40 agonist ivuxolimab in advanced cancers. TCRdb keeps only in-frame clones here, not all; method: immunoSEQ multiplex PCR. This table holds 90,000 to 100,000 clones, around nine tenths found once. The sample in question was CD4+ or CD8+ T cells sorted from blood, obtained in a trial of the OX40 agonist ivuxolimab. The receptors come from an adult with an advanced solid tumor such as melanoma, head and neck, liver or kidney cancer.

V gene TRBV7-9 combines with J gene TRBJ1-6; D remains unclear. The ends were cut back, 5 bases at V and 10 bases at J, with 15 bases in the middle. This CDR3 spans 14 amino acids. Germline loops: CDR1 SEHNR, CDR2 FQNEAQ (reference sequence). The CDR3 sequence: CASSPDAGESPLHF. The CDR3 DNA reads as TGTGCCAGCAGCCCCGATGCCGGGGAATCACCCCTCCACTTT.

The rearrangement uses TRBV21-1 and TRBJ1-5. TRBV21-1 is given as a pseudogene. CDR3 length equals 13 residues. CDR3 region: CALGGRGNQPQHF. Written as DNA, the CDR3 is TGTGCCCTGGGTGGCCGGGGCAATCAGCCCCAGCATTTT.

V and J are TRBV19 and TRBJ2-5; D call uncertain. Trimming left V 4 bases short and J 1 base short, with 4 bases between. Germline V gene sequence: CDR1 LNHDA, CDR2 SQIVND (reference sequence). The length of the CDR3 is 12 residues. The CDR3 DNA follows: TGTGCCAGTAGTACTTTCCAAGAGACCCAGTACTTC. Its protein is CASSTFQETQYF.

The chain recombines TRBV5-1 with TRBJ2-7; D is uncertain. The CDR3 spans 13 residues. Germline lookup yields CDR1 SGHRS and CDR2 YFSETQ. Trimming pared 0 bases from V and 2 bases from J, leaving 6 bases between. The DNA for the CDR3 is TGCGCCAGCAGCTTGGCCAGCACCTACGAGCAGTACTTC. Protein sequence: CASSLASTYEQYF.

V and J are TRBV5-6 and TRBJ1-1; TRBD1 matches 7 bases. With V trimmed by 4 bases and J by 4 bases, 10 bases remained unmatched. The CDR3 covers 15 residues. Germline V gene lookup returns CDR1 SGHDT and CDR2 YYEEEE. CDR3 sequence: CASSPRQGWGTEAFF. Written as DNA, the CDR3 is TGTGCCAGCAGCCCCCGACAGGGATGGGGCACTGAAGCTTTCTTT.

This chain links TRBV19 with TRBJ1-3, with 9 nucleotides matching TRBD1. Per the germline V gene, CDR1 is LNHDA and CDR2 is SQIVND (reference sequence). V was clipped by 4 bases and J by 4 bases; unmatched bases: 2. CDR3 length equals 14 residues. In DNA form, the CDR3 reads TGTGCCAGTAGTACCGGACAGGGGGGAAACACCATATATTTT. Encoded protein: CASSTGQGGNTIYF.

The CDR3 region has the DNA TGTGCCAGCAGCCGGGGACAGGGGCGAATCGAGCAGTACTTC. This gives the protein CASSRGQGRIEQYF. This sequence joins TRBV6-1 and TRBJ2-7; 10 nucleotides line up with TRBD1. The CDR3 loop spans 14 amino acids. Germline lookup yields CDR1 MNHNS and CDR2 SASEGT. V trimming: 6 bases; J trimming: 6 bases; junction bases outside the gene matches: 8.

The chain has TRBV2 and TRBJ1-3; 7 positions agree with TRBD1. Germline trimming cut 5 bases from V and 0 bases from J; bases unmatched to any gene: 7. The CDR3 runs 16 residues. Germline V gives CDR1 SNHLY, CDR2 FYNNEI. The CDR3 loop reads CASSPTGRTSGNTIYF. CDR3 DNA sequence: TGTGCCAGCAGTCCGACAGGGCGTACCTCTGGAAACACCATATATTTT.

The rearrangement uses TRBV19 and TRBJ1-4; the D is unclear. The CDR3 has 15 residues. CDR1 LNHDA and CDR2 SQIVND come from the germline V gene (reference sequence). Trimming left V 0 bases short and J 7 bases short, with 12 bases between. CDR3 coding DNA: TGTGCCAGTAGTATAGATCTGGCCGTGGGTGAAAAACTGTTTTTT. Amino acids: CASSIDLAVGEKLFF.

The chain has TRBV10-3 and TRBJ2-7, with D possibly being TRBD1 or TRBD2 (5 bases each). Trimming pared 11 bases from V and 2 bases from J, leaving 16 bases between. The length of the CDR3 is 13 residues. The germline CDR1 and CDR2 sequences are ENHRY and SYGVKD. CDR3 in DNA: TGTGCCGCGTCCGGGACGGACACCTACGAGCAGTACTTC. Translation gives CAASGTDTYEQYF.

V and J are TRBV2 and TRBJ2-5; the D is unclear. Germline CDR1 SNHLY, CDR2 FYNNEI. The CDR3 covers 13 residues. The V end lost 4 bases, the J end lost 3 bases, and 9 bases lay between the germline ends. The CDR3 coding sequence is TGTGCCAGCAGTGGGGAATCCAAAGAGACCCAGTACTTC. Its protein is CASSGESKETQYF.

The chain uses TRBV5-5 and TRBJ2-3, with TRBD1 as a possible D gene (5 bases). Trimming shortened V by 0 bases and J by 6 bases, and 11 bases separated the two germline ends. CDR3 length: 14 amino acids. CDR1 and CDR2 from the germline V gene are SGHKS and YYEKEE (reference sequence). As DNA, the CDR3 is TGTGCCAGCAGCTTGGCCCAGGGTGAGGATACGCAGTATTTT. This codes for CASSLAQGEDTQYF.

This clone was observed a single time. The rearrangement links TRBV5-1 to TRBJ2-7; 15 bases agree with TRBD2. V trimming: 3 bases; J trimming: 0 bases; junction bases outside the gene matches: 4. CDR1 and CDR2 (germline): SGHRS, YFSETQ. The CDR3 is 17 residues long. Here the CDR3 reads CASSWGLAGGPSYEQYF. The DNA of the CDR3 is TGCGCCAGCAGCTGGGGACTAGCGGGGGGCCCCTCCTACGAGCAGTACTTC.

This sequence joins TRBV7-2 and TRBJ2-5; 12 positions match TRBD2. The CDR3 runs to 16 residues. V shed 5 bases, J shed 1 base, and the junction held 5 bases outside the gene matches. The germline gives CDR1 SGHTA, CDR2 FQGNSA. The CDR3 bases are TGTGCCAGCAGCCCTCGGACTAGCGGGATCCAAGAGACCCAGTACTTC. The encoded protein is CASSPRTSGIQETQYF.

The chain has TRBV19 and TRBJ1-2; D call uncertain. V lost 6 bases to trimming and J lost 2 bases, with 13 bases between them. The germline CDR1 and CDR2 sequences are LNHDA and SQIVND (reference sequence). The length of the CDR3 is 14 residues. CDR3 protein: CASRTRTENYGYTF. The CDR3 DNA is TGTGCCAGTAGAACTAGGACGGAAAACTATGGCTACACCTTC. The full variable domain, rest sourced from reference TRBV19 and TRBJ1-2, is DGGITQSPKYLFRKEGQNVTLSCEQNLNHDAMYWYRQDPGQGLRLIYYSQIVNDFQKGDIAEGYSVSREKKESFPLTVTSAQKNPTAFYLCASRTRTENYGYTFGSGTRLTVV.

This chain uses TRBV6-1 with TRBJ2-3, with D unresolved. CDR1 is MNHNS, CDR2 SASEGT, per germline. CDR3 size: 16 residues. V was shortened by 3 bases and J by 0 bases, with 13 bases between the two germline ends. The CDR3 sequence is CASSEFYGSSTDTQYF. The CDR3 region has the DNA TGTGCCAGCAGTGAGTTTTACGGCTCTAGCACAGATACGCAGTATTTT.

The rearrangement links TRBV19 to TRBJ1-3; no clear D gene. Germline V CDR1 and CDR2: LNHDA, SQIVND (reference sequence). CDR3 length: 14 amino acids. With 7 bases removed from V and 0 bases from J, the gap between germline ends came to 10 bases. The CDR3 loop reads CASTTVGSGNTIYF. The CDR3 DNA follows: TGTGCCAGTACCACGGTCGGCTCTGGAAACACCATATATTTT.

With respect to this clone: The conserved closing phenylalanine or tryptophan is absent in this CDR3, likely reflecting a read error. This chain joins TRBV10-2 and TRBJ1-6, with D uncertain. The CDR3 spans 12 residues. CDR1 and CDR2 from the germline V gene are WSHSY and SAAADI. V was clipped by 3 bases and J by 6 bases, with 3 bases between them. The CDR3, as DNA: TGCGCCAGCAGTGACCGTAATTCACCCCTCCACCTT. Translated, it gives CASSDRNSPLHL.

The chain joins TRBV18 to TRBJ1-5, with D unclear. Germline CDR1 is KGHSH and CDR2 is LQKENI. Trimming removed 1 base at V and 5 bases at J, with 9 bases between. CDR3 length: 14 amino acids. In nucleotides, the CDR3 is TGTGCCAGCTCACCACAGGGTCAATATCAGCCCCAGCATTTT. Its protein is CASSPQGQYQPQHF. Using reference TRBV18 and TRBJ1-5 for the parts outside the CDR3, the full variable domain is NAGVMQNPRHLVRRRGQEARLRCSPMKGHSHVYWYRQLPEEGLKFMVYLQKENIIDESGMPKERFSAEFPKEGPSILRIQQVVRGDSAAYFCASSPQGQYQPQHFGDGTRLSIL.

The chain couples TRBV23-1 to TRBJ2-5; D unresolved. TRBV23-1 is classed as an ORF, of uncertain function. This CDR3 is built from 17 residues. V gave up 0 bases and J gave up 5 bases, with 19 bases separating them. The DNA for the CDR3 is TGCGCCAGCAGTCAATCGATGGGCCCAGTCCAGTGTGAGACCCAGTACTTC. Residues: CASSQSMGPVQCETQYF.

J is TRBJ1-1 and V is TRBV7-2; D call uncertain. CDR3 length: 12 residues. The V end was cut by 1 base, the J end by 5 bases, with 5 bases between. CDR1 and CDR2 (germline): SGHTA, FQGNSA. The CDR3 is CASSLEMTEAFF. CDR3 bases: TGTGCCAGCAGCTTAGAAATGACTGAAGCTTTCTTT.

The chain recombines TRBV9 with TRBJ1-6; TRBD1 might be the D (6 bases). The CDR3 runs to 14 residues. Germline CDR1 SGDLS, CDR2 YYNGEE. Trimming cost V 3 bases and J 7 bases, with 11 bases left between them. The CDR3 loop is CASSGGGSNSPLHF. In nucleotides, the CDR3 is TGTGCCAGCAGCGGGGGGGGCTCCAATTCACCCCTCCACTTT.

This rearrangement joins TRBV6-1 to TRBJ2-7; tentative D call: TRBD1 (7 bases). With 4 bases removed from V and 1 base from J, the gap between germline ends came to 17 bases. Looked up from germline, CDR1 is MNHNS and CDR2 is SASEGT. The CDR3 covers 16 residues. The CDR3, as DNA: TGTGCCAGCAGTGGAAAAAGGGCAGGGGGGTCCTACGAGCAGTACTTC. Amino acids: CASSGKRAGGSYEQYF.

The V and J genes are TRBV27 and TRBJ1-1; D perhaps matches TRBD1 (6 bases). The CDR3 is 14 amino acids. The germline CDR1 and CDR2 sequences are MNHEY and SMNVEV (reference sequence). V lost 6 bases and J lost 1, with 12 bases in between. CDR3 DNA: TGTGCCAGCAGGGGAACACAGGGGAACACTGAAGCTTTCTTT. Residues: CASRGTQGNTEAFF.

Only one count was recorded for this clone. Here the CDR3 DNA reads TGTGCCAGCAGCTTAGTGGAGGCCGGGGAGCTGTTTTTT. Encoded protein: CASSLVEAGELFF. V is TRBV11-3 and J is TRBJ2-2; tentative D call: TRBD2 (5 bases). Trimming took 1 base from V and 6 from J, leaving 6 bases between them. CDR1 is SGHNT, CDR2 YENEEA, per germline. The CDR3 is 13 residues long.

The chain uses TRBV7-6 and TRBJ2-5; the D is unclear. Trimming left V 6 bases short and J 5 bases short, with 10 bases between. The length of the CDR3 is 12 residues. CDR1 is SGHVS and CDR2 is FNYEAQ in the germline V gene. The CDR3 sequence is CASRTVTETQYF. The DNA of the CDR3 is TGTGCCAGCAGAACAGTCACGGAGACCCAGTACTTC.